The next 11 T cell receptor beta chains were all read from a single sample in a study of shared clonotypes between healthy human individuals. Naive CD8 cells lacked CD45RO, underwent positive selection for CCR7 and left out terminally differentiated effector memory CD45RA+ cells. Profiling relied on immunoSEQ multiplex PCR, and the TCRdb table lists in-frame clones only, not all of them. The sample comprises 500,000 to 700,000 clones, roughly 95% of which are singletons, and about 0.11% rests with the top ten. Source material: naive CD8+ T cells sorted from blood. The source of these receptors is a woman under 40 in good health.

This rearrangement joins TRBV29-1 to TRBJ2-7, with 8 bases matching TRBD2. V lost 3 bases and J lost 2; bases outside the gene matches: 15. This CDR3 comprises 17 residues. Germline V gene sequence: CDR1 SQVTM, CDR2 ANQGSEA. Here the CDR3 reads CSVDGLSGEGRAYEQYF. The DNA of the CDR3 is TGCAGCGTTGACGGTCTTAGCGGGGAGGGTCGGGCCTACGAGCAGTACTTC.

The chain joins TRBV15 to TRBJ1-2, with 10 bases identical to TRBD1. The CDR3 is made up of 15 amino acids. In germline, CDR1 is LNHNV, CDR2 YYDKDF (reference sequence). The junction had 11 bases not matched to a gene; V was cut back by 5 bases and J by 8 bases. CDR3: CATSAHSGTGVGYTF. The CDR3 DNA reads TGTGCCACCAGCGCCCACTCCGGGACAGGGGTAGGCTACACCTTC.

This clone was detected once. Compared with germline, one end of the junction differs, possibly owing to a read error. V is TRBV11-1 and J is TRBJ2-7; 8 bases agree with TRBD2. CDR1 and CDR2 from the germline V gene are SGHAT and FQDESV (reference sequence). CDR3 length: 14 amino acids. The CDR3 DNA follows: TGTGCCAGCGGCTTCACTAGCGGAGCTTACGAGCAGTACTTC. Residues: CASGFTSGAYEQYF.

V usage is TRBV27 and J usage is TRBJ2-7; unclear D gene. The CDR3 consists of 13 residues. The germline CDR1 and CDR2 sequences are MNHEY and SMNVEV (reference sequence). Trimming shortened V by 6 bases and J by 2 bases, and 11 bases separated the two germline ends. CDR3 coding DNA: TGTGCCAGCAGCCCTGGCAAGGCCTACGAGCAGTACTTC. This translates into CASSPGKAYEQYF.

This clone has just one count. The chain links TRBV29-1 to TRBJ2-7, with D possibly matching TRBD2 (5 bases). Germline CDR1 and CDR2: SQVTM and ANQGSEA. V lost 6 bases and J 2 bases, leaving 11 bases between the germline ends. The CDR3 has 12 amino acids. The CDR3 spells CSVETKTYEQYF. CDR3 DNA sequence: TGCAGCGTAGAGACTAAGACCTACGAGCAGTACTTC.

This clone was detected a few times. This chain joins TRBV7-9 and TRBJ1-5; 10 bases fit TRBD1. Germline CDR1 is SEHNR and CDR2 is FQNEAQ (reference sequence). CDR3 length: 15 amino acids. Trimming cost V 5 bases and J 2 bases; bases outside gene matches: 3. The CDR3 sequence: CASSKGQGGNQPQHF. The CDR3 nucleotides read TGTGCCAGCAGCAAAGGACAGGGGGGCAATCAGCCCCAGCATTTT.

A single count supports this clone. The CDR3 nucleotides are TGTGCCAGCAGCCCTGGGCAGTCTCACACTGAAGCTTTCTTT. Residues: CASSPGQSHTEAFF. The rearrangement links TRBV5-6 to TRBJ1-1; D call uncertain. The V gene lost 4 bases and the J gene lost 3 bases, with 13 bases spanning the gap. The CDR3 has 14 residues. Looked up from germline, CDR1 is SGHDT and CDR2 is YYEEEE.

The chain uses TRBV28 and TRBJ1-2, with TRBD1 matching 7 bases. V shed 3 bases and J 5 bases; nucleotides not matched to a gene: 15. The CDR3 runs to 17 residues. Germline V gene lookup returns CDR1 MDHEN and CDR2 SYDVKM. The CDR3 reads CASSFEGTGTAGYGYTF. The CDR3 bases are TGTGCCAGCAGTTTTGAGGGGACCGGGACAGCCGGGTATGGCTACACCTTC.

This clone appeared a single time. This sequence joins TRBV5-1 and TRBJ1-1; 12 bases align to TRBD1. V lost 6 bases, J lost 0 bases, and 6 bases stayed unmatched. The CDR3 has 16 amino acids. Germline-derived CDR1 and CDR2 are SGHRS and YFSETQ. The CDR3 loop reads CASNTGTGGLNTEAFF. CDR3 sequence (DNA): TGCGCCAGCAATACCGGGACAGGGGGCTTGAACACTGAAGCTTTCTTT.

The genes are TRBV19 and TRBJ1-1; D is perhaps TRBD1 (6 bases). Germline loops: CDR1 LNHDA, CDR2 SQIVND (reference sequence). CDR3 length: 14 residues. Trimming took off 7 bases at V and 0 bases at J, with 12 bases between the two ends. CDR3 bases: TGTGCCAGTAAGGGGCCAGGGGTGAACACTGAAGCTTTCTTT. Protein product: CASKGPGVNTEAFF. Using reference TRBV19 and TRBJ1-1 for the parts outside the CDR3, the full variable domain is DGGITQSPKYLFRKEGQNVTLSCEQNLNHDAMYWYRQDPGQGLRLIYYSQIVNDFQKGDIAEGYSVSREKKESFPLTVTSAQKNPTAFYLCASKGPGVNTEAFFGQGTRLTVV.

This chain uses TRBV28 with TRBJ1-3, with D unclear. The CDR3 has 16 residues. Germline V gene sequence: CDR1 MDHEN, CDR2 SYDVKM. V lost 5 bases, J lost 0 bases, and 14 bases lay in between. The CDR3 here is CASSLTVPSSGNTIYF. DNA of the CDR3: TGTGCCAGCAGTCTGACGGTTCCTAGCTCTGGAAACACCATATATTTT.